The clone carrying this T cell receptor beta chain was seen a single time. The data stem from a study of blood T cell repertoires in COVID-19. In the study overall: PBMCs, B-cell-depleted T cells, or T cells provided the cDNA or gDNA that made up the material.

The table came from immunoSEQ multiplex PCR; TCRdb's copy has only in-frame clones and leaves some out. The sample includes some 170,000 clones, about 72% of them seen just once. The CDR3 has 14 residues. Germline V lookup: CDR1 MNHEY, CDR2 SVGEGT. V lost 2 bases and J 0 bases, leaving 4 bases between the germline ends. This receptor was identified in a woman aged 45-60 years who had recovered from COVID-19. The sequencing input was PBMCs or T cells enriched from blood (not recorded which). This rearrangement joins TRBV6-2 or TRBV6-3 to TRBJ2-2; D is ambiguous. The CDR3 DNA reads TGTGCCAGCAGTTACGGGCCGAACACCGGGGAGCTGTTTTTT. Translation: CASSYGPNTGELFF.